This T cell receptor beta chain was captured by sequencing in a study of blood T cell repertoires in COVID-19. Germline CDR1 reads SNHLY; CDR2 reads FYNNEI. The CDR3 has 13 residues. V was clipped by 5 bases and J by 9 bases, with 14 bases between them. The repertoire was sequenced with immunoSEQ multiplex PCR; TCRdb's copy has only in-frame clones and lacks some. This table has roughly 400,000 clones, about 86% appearing once. The sequencing input was PBMCs or T cells enriched from blood (not recorded which). This rearrangement joins TRBV2 to TRBJ2-1, with D perhaps matching TRBD2 (6 bases). This TCR derives from a woman aged 50 to 60 who had recovered from COVID-19. The CDR3 region has the DNA TGTGCCAGCAGTACAGACTGGAGGGGTGAGCAGTTCTTC. Translated, it gives CASSTDWRGEQFF.